A selection of T cell receptor beta chains follows, all from one sample in a study of blood T cell repertoires in COVID-19. Repertoires were generated with immunoSEQ multiplex PCR, while TCRdb's copy carries only in-frame clones and drops some. Here the sample spans roughly 90,000 clones, around 90% being singletons. The specimen sequenced was peripheral blood. The receptors originated from a man over 45 with acute or convalescent COVID-19. CDR3s include the opening cysteine and the closing phenylalanine or tryptophan. The order of the fields is clone size, D gene, J gene, V gene, CDR3 protein, CDR3 DNA. The D gene is left open where the match is weak. Size is omitted from some rows. Given values are once, few, many or a class for expanded clones.

. . TRBJ1-6 TRBV10-2 CASSRSVDSYNSPLHF TGCGCCAGCAGCAGATCCGTCGACAGTTATAATTCACCCCTCCACTTT
. . TRBJ2-3 TRBV4-3 CASSQDRAGSTDTQYF TGCGCCAGCAGCCAAGATCGGGCGGGGAGCACAGATACGCAGTATTTT
. . TRBJ1-4 TRBV14 CASSQAGGAHEKLFF TGTGCCAGCAGCCAAGCGGGGGGGGCGCATGAAAAACTGTTTTTT
. . TRBJ1-3 TRBV15 CATSPGNNGNTIYF TGTGCCACCAGTCCAGGGAACAATGGAAACACCATATATTTT
. TRBD2 TRBJ2-7 TRBV9 CASSVVAGTTEEQYF TGTGCCAGCAGCGTAGTAGCGGGGACTACGGAAGAGCAGTACTTC
. . TRBJ1-1 TRBV19 CASSIEGTLNTEAFF TGTGCCAGTAGTATAGAAGGGACACTGAACACTGAAGCTTTCTTT
. . TRBJ2-2 TRBV7-2 CASSFRFGEAGELFF TGTGCCAGCAGCTTTCGTTTCGGGGAGGCCGGGGAGCTGTTTTTT
. . TRBJ1-5 TRBV2 CASSGTLGARQPQHF TGTGCCAGCAGTGGGACCCTGGGGGCACGTCAGCCCCAGCATTTT
. TRBD2 TRBJ2-3 TRBV11-2 CASSIGLAVDTQYF TGTGCCAGCAGCATAGGACTAGCGGTCGATACGCAGTATTTT
. TRBD2 TRBJ2-1 TRBV7-3 CASSPGLAGGIGEQFF TGTGCCAGCAGCCCCGGACTAGCGGGAGGTATTGGTGAGCAGTTCTTC
. . TRBJ2-3 TRBV3-1/TRBV3-2 CASSQGDITQYF TGTGCCAGCAGCCAAGGGGACATCACGCAGTATTTT
. . TRBJ2-5 TRBV15 CATSRRGQEETQYF TGTGCCACCAGCAGGCGGGGGCAGGAAGAGACCCAGTACTTC
. . TRBJ2-1 TRBV2 CASSERQNNEQFF TGTGCCAGCAGTGAGAGGCAGAACAATGAGCAGTTCTTC
. . TRBJ1-1 TRBV11-3 CASSLRPNTEAFF TGTGCCAGCAGCTTACGTCCGAACACTGAAGCTTTCTTT
. . TRBJ2-1 TRBV7-2 CASSSFSGTLLNNEQFF TGTGCCAGCAGCTCTTTTTCCGGGACTCTCCTTAACAATGAGCAGTTCTTC
. . TRBJ1-6 TRBV9 CASSVEGDSSPLHF TGTGCCAGCAGCGTAGAGGGGGATTCTTCACCCCTCCACTTT
once TRBD1 TRBJ1-4 TRBV6-5 CASRDRDNNEKLFF TGTGCCAGCAGAGACAGGGATAATAACGAAAAACTGTTTTTT
. TRBD1 TRBJ2-1 TRBV7-3 CASSYTGGSYNEQFF TGTGCCAGCAGCTACACAGGGGGCTCCTACAATGAGCAGTTCTTC
. TRBD1 TRBJ2-3 TRBV7-8 CASSLYPGQESTDTQYF TGTGCCAGCAGCTTATACCCGGGACAGGAGAGCACAGATACGCAGTATTTT
. . TRBJ2-2 TRBV6-5 CASSYEAGANTGELFF TGTGCCAGCAGTTACGAGGCCGGTGCGAACACCGGGGAGCTGTTTTTT
. . TRBJ1-4 TRBV28 CASSSREKLFF TGTGCCAGCAGTTCCCGTGAAAAACTGTTTTTT
. TRBD1 TRBJ2-1 TRBV27 CASSFSDRGLDEQFF TGTGCCAGCAGTTTTTCGGACAGGGGGCTCGATGAGCAGTTCTTC
. . TRBJ1-4 TRBV7-9 CASSFFRGLNEKLFF TGTGCCAGCAGCTTCTTCCGCGGTCTTAATGAAAAACTGTTTTTT
. . TRBJ1-3 TRBV6-5 CASSLGNTIYF TGTGCCAGCAGTTTAGGAAACACCATATATTTT
. TRBD1 TRBJ1-3 TRBV5-5 CASRAGQSSGNTIYF TGTGCCAGCAGGGCGGGACAGTCGTCTGGAAACACCATATATTTT
. TRBD1 TRBJ2-2 TRBV30 CAWSSSGGWTGELFF TGTGCCTGGAGTAGTTCAGGGGGCTGGACCGGGGAGCTGTTTTTT
. TRBD1 TRBJ1-1 TRBV7-2 CASSPGQGMHTEAFF TGTGCCAGCAGCCCCGGACAGGGGATGCACACTGAAGCTTTCTTT
once TRBD2 TRBJ2-3 TRBV9 CASSAKLAGGPSADTQYF TGTGCCAGCAGCGCAAAACTAGCGGGGGGGCCAAGTGCAGATACGCAGTATTTT
. . TRBJ1-2 TRBV6-5 CASSGGGVYGYTF TGTGCCAGCTCAGGCGGGGGAGTTTATGGCTACACCTTC
few TRBD1 TRBJ1-1 TRBV27 CASSTRQGRKTEAFF TGTGCCAGCAGTACTCGACAGGGGAGAAAAACTGAAGCTTTCTTT
once TRBD1 TRBJ1-1 TRBV4-3 CASSQAIWDSVNTEAFF TGCGCCAGCAGCCAAGCAATCTGGGACAGTGTTAACACTGAAGCTTTCTTT
. . TRBJ1-5 TRBV7-8 CASSLGLAANQPQHF TGTGCCAGCAGCTTAGGGTTAGCAGCAAATCAGCCCCAGCATTTT
. TRBD1 TRBJ2-2 TRBV19 CASSIAGGIDGELFF TGTGCCAGTAGTATTGCAGGGGGCATTGACGGGGAGCTGTTTTTT
. . TRBJ1-5 TRBV6-5 CASRYGALDNQPQHF TGTGCCAGCAGATATGGGGCCTTGGACAATCAGCCCCAGCATTTT
. . TRBJ2-4 TRBV5-8 CASSASGEGAKNIQYF TGTGCCAGCAGCGCGTCAGGGGAGGGAGCCAAAAACATTCAGTACTTC
. TRBD1 TRBJ1-4 TRBV4-3 CASSRRQGAEKLFF TGCGCCAGCAGCCGCCGACAGGGAGCCGAAAAACTGTTTTTT
. . TRBJ2-1 TRBV18 CASSPGTIYNEQFF TGTGCCAGCTCACCGGGGACAATCTACAATGAGCAGTTCTTC
. TRBD1 TRBJ2-5 TRBV5-1 CASSYSQGAGQETQYF TGCGCCAGCAGCTACAGTCAGGGGGCAGGTCAAGAGACCCAGTACTTC